The 4 T cell receptor beta chains reported below all come from one sample, sequenced in a study of shared clonotypes between healthy human individuals. This table comes from immunoSEQ multiplex PCR, and its TCRdb copy is limited to in-frame clones, with some not included. The sample lists around 1.9 million clones; 85% to 95% were seen once. Naive CD8 cells were CD45RO-negative, positively selected for CCR7, excluding terminally differentiated effector memory CD45RA+ cells. Sequencing was done on a sample of naive CD8+ T cells from PBMCs. The receptors stem from a man aged 18 to 35 in good health. Some clones in this sample may be carry-over from other donors' samples.

This clone was recorded only once. One junction end does not reproduce the germline sequence, and a read error may be involved. This sample also contains other DNA sequences that code for the same CDR3. This rearrangement joins TRBV5-1 to TRBJ2-7; D call uncertain. This CDR3 has 13 residues. The germline gives CDR1 SGHRS, CDR2 YFSETQ. This CDR3 is CASSFGDSYEQYF. In nucleotides, the CDR3 is TGTGCCAGCAGCTTTGGGGACTCCTACGAGCAGTACTTC.

V usage is TRBV11-2 and J usage is TRBJ2-3; D is unresolved. The germline V gene has CDR1 SGHAT and CDR2 FQNNGV. The length of the CDR3 is 14 residues. V was pared by 3 bases and J by 1 base, with 8 bases between. CDR3 bases: TGTGCCAGCAGCTTGATTGGCGGCACAGATACGCAGTATTTT. Its translation: CASSLIGGTDTQYF. The variable domain in full, completed from reference TRBV11-2 and TRBJ2-3, reads EAGVAQSPRYKIIEKRQSVAFWCNPISGHATLYWYQQILGQGPKLLIQFQNNGVVDDSQLPKDRFSAERLKGVDSTLKIQPAKLEDSAVYLCASSLIGGTDTQYFGPGTRLTVL.

This chain connects TRBV20-1 to TRBJ2-5, with D unresolved. V shed 1 base and J shed 6 bases, with 6 bases lying between them. The CDR3 loop spans 11 amino acids. Per the germline V gene, CDR1 is DFQATT and CDR2 is SNEGSKA (reference sequence). For the CDR3, the DNA is TGCAGTGCTAGAGTTGGGAAGACCCAGTACTTC. Its translation: CSARVGKTQYF.

The chain couples TRBV15 to TRBJ1-1; D is unclear. Germline V gene data show CDR1 as LNHNV and CDR2 as YYDKDF (reference sequence). This CDR3 comprises 13 residues. With 3 bases removed from V and 0 bases from J, the gap between germline ends came to 5 bases. The CDR3, as DNA: TGTGCCACCAGCAGCGATATGAACACTGAAGCTTTCTTT. Translated, it gives CATSSDMNTEAFF.